Following are 12 T cell receptor beta chains from one sample sequenced in a study of blood T cell repertoires in COVID-19. Using immunoSEQ multiplex PCR, the repertoire was profiled, and TCRdb retains in-frame clones only, with some absent. The profile shows approximately 92,000 clones, around three quarters of them singletons. The sequenced sample consisted of peripheral blood. The receptors were gathered from a man aged 50-59 years who had recovered from COVID-19.

Only a few counts were recorded for this clone. This sequence joins TRBV7-9 and TRBJ2-3, with D possibly matching TRBD2 (6 bases). V dropped 5 bases and J dropped 11 bases, with 20 bases sitting between them. Germline V gene data show CDR1 as SEHNR and CDR2 as FQNEAQ (reference sequence). The length of the CDR3 is 14 residues. The CDR3 region is CASSIAGPGRLQYF. The DNA of the CDR3 is TGTGCCAGCAGCATCGCCGGGCCTGGGAGGTTGCAGTATTTT.

J is TRBJ1-1 and V is TRBV6-6; unclear D gene. The CDR3 is made up of 12 amino acids. Looked up from germline, CDR1 is MNHNY and CDR2 is SVGAGI (reference sequence). Trimming removed 7 bases at V and 6 bases at J, with 12 bases between. The CDR3 nucleotides read TGTGCCAGCACAATTACATACGCTGAAGCTTTCTTT. The encoded protein is CASTITYAEAFF.

This rearrangement joins TRBV5-1 to TRBJ1-2; no clear D gene. V gave up 3 bases and J gave up 2 bases, with 11 bases separating them. There are 14 residues in the CDR3. CDR1 is SGHRS and CDR2 is YFSETQ in the germline V gene. CDR3 loop: CASSSDWGNYGYTF. The CDR3 DNA follows: TGCGCCAGCAGCTCGGACTGGGGAAACTATGGCTACACCTTC.

This clone was seen only a few times. V is TRBV12-3 or TRBV12-4 and J is TRBJ1-2; D may be TRBD1 (5 bases). V dropped 10 bases and J dropped 7 bases, with 13 bases sitting between them. This CDR3 comprises 11 residues. CDR3 amino acids: CATSWGGGYTF. CDR3 sequence (DNA): TGTGCCACCTCGTGGGGGGGTGGCTACACCTTC.

This sequence joins TRBV6-2 or TRBV6-3 and TRBJ2-5; 9 bases align to TRBD1. V was clipped by 5 bases and J by 4 bases; unmatched bases: 8. Germline-derived CDR1 and CDR2 are MNHEY and SVGEGT. There are 15 residues in the CDR3. The DNA of the CDR3 is TGTGCCAGCAGTGGCGGGACAGGGAACGGAGAGACCCAGTACTTC. This codes for CASSGGTGNGETQYF.

In its sample, this clone ranks as medium-sized (0.01 to 0.1%). J is TRBJ2-7 and V is TRBV7-9; 8 bases align to TRBD1. V shed 7 bases and J 3 bases; nucleotides not matched to a gene: 11. Looked up from germline, CDR1 is SEHNR and CDR2 is FQNEAQ (reference sequence). CDR3 size: 15 residues. The CDR3, as DNA: TGTGCCAGCACCTTTCCCGGGACAGGCATCTACGAGCAGTACTTC. Amino acids: CASTFPGTGIYEQYF.

This clone was observed many times. The chain carries TRBV10-1 and TRBJ2-3, with TRBD2 identical over 8 bases. V trimming: 5 bases; J trimming: 1 base; junction bases outside the gene matches: 8. Per the germline V gene, CDR1 is WNHNN and CDR2 is SYGVQD (reference sequence). The CDR3 runs 16 residues. The CDR3 protein is CASSPVAGWGTDTQYF. The CDR3 DNA sequence: TGCGCCAGCAGTCCCGTAGCGGGGTGGGGCACAGATACGCAGTATTTT.

This clone was counted once. The chain carries TRBV20-1 and TRBJ2-7; TRBD2 matches at 11 bases. After removal of 3 bases from V and 0 bases from J, the junction contained 4 bases not matched to a gene. CDR1 and CDR2 (germline): DFQATT, SNEGSKA (reference sequence). The CDR3 runs to 15 residues. CDR3 nucleotides: TGCAGTGCTAGTCCTAGCGGGGGGCGCTCCTACGAGCAGTACTTC. It specifies CSASPSGGRSYEQYF.

The J gene is TRBJ2-5, the V gene TRBV7-8; D possibly corresponds to TRBD2 (6 bases). The CDR3 runs 16 residues. V lost 5 bases, J lost 2 bases, and 18 bases lay in between. Germline V gene lookup returns CDR1 SGHVS and CDR2 FQNEAQ. CDR3 DNA: TGTGCCAGCAGCATACCCCGGATCCGGGGGCAAGAGACCCAGTACTTC. It translates to CASSIPRIRGQETQYF.

V usage is TRBV10-2 and J usage is TRBJ2-3; the match to TRBD1 covers 7 bases. The germline V gene has CDR1 WSHSY and CDR2 SAAADI. This CDR3 region has 15 residues. Trimming at V came to 8 bases and at J to 6 bases, leaving 14 bases not matched to a gene. The CDR3 is CASRPGQTKVDTQYF. CDR3 nucleotide sequence: TGCGCCAGCCGACCGGGACAGACGAAAGTGGATACGCAGTATTTT.

J is TRBJ1-1 and V is TRBV5-1; unclear D gene. Germline V CDR1 and CDR2: SGHRS, YFSETQ. With 0 bases removed from V and 1 base from J, the gap between germline ends came to 10 bases. This CDR3 is built from 15 residues. CDR3 DNA sequence: TGCGCCAGCAGCTTGGGGGTTGGAGGGAACACTGAAGCTTTCTTT. Its translation is CASSLGVGGNTEAFF.

The genes are TRBV5-1 and TRBJ1-2; D is ambiguous. The CDR3 is made up of 14 amino acids. Germline CDR1 and CDR2: SGHRS and YFSETQ. Trimming took 4 bases from V and 1 from J, leaving 11 bases between them. Here the CDR3 DNA reads TGCGCCAGCAGCAAACAACCCGATAACTATGGCTACACCTTC. Protein: CASSKQPDNYGYTF.